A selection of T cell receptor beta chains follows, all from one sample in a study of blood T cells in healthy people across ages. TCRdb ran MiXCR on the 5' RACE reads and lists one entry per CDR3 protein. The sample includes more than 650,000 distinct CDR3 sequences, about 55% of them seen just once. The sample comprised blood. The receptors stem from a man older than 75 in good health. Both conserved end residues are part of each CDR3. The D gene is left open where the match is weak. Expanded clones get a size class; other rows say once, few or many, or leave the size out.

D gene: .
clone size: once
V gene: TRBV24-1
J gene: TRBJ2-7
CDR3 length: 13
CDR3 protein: CATSVGSYNEQYF
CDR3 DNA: TGTGCCACCAGTGTCGGCTCCTACAATGAGCAGTACTTC

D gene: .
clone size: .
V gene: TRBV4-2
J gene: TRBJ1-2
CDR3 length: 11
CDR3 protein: CASSQGVSYTF
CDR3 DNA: TGTGCCAGCAGCCAAGGAGTTAGCTACACCTTC

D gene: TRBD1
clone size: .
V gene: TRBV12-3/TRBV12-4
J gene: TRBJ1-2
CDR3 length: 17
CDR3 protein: CASSFRTGGVSYYGYTF
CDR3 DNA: TGTGCCAGCAGTTTCCGGACAGGGGGCGTATCGTACTATGGCTACACCTTC

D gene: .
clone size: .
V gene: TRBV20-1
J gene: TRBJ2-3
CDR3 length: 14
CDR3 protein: CSARGRGARDTQYF
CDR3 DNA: TGCAGTGCTAGAGGGAGAGGGGCCCGGGATACGCAGTATTTT

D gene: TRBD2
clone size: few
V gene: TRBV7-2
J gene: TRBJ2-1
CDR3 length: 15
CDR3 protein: CASSFGLADYNEQFF
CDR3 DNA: TGTGCCAGCAGCTTCGGACTAGCGGATTACAATGAGCAGTTCTTC

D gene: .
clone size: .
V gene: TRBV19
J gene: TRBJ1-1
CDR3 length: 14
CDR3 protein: CASRLRAVHTEAFF
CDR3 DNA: TGTGCCAGTAGGCTCAGGGCCGTACACACTGAAGCTTTCTTT

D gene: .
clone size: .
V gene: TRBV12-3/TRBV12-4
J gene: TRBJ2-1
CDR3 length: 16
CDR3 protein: CASSVAGPPSYNEQFF
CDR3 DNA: TGTGCCAGCAGTGTCGCAGGGCCTCCCTCCTACAATGAGCAGTTCTTC

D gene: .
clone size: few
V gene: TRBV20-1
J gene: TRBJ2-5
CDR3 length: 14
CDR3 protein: CSARGEGLGETQYF
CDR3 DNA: TGCAGTGCCCGAGGCGAGGGGTTAGGAGAGACCCAGTACTTC

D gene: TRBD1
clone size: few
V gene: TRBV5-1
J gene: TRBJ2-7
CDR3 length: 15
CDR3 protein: CASSPRTGGTYEQYF
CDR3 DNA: TGCGCCAGCAGCCCACGGACAGGGGGGACCTACGAGCAGTACTTC

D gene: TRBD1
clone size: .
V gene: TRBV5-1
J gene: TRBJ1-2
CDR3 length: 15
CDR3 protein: CASTSGGTGGDGYTF
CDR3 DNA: TGCGCCAGCACCTCTGGAGGTACAGGGGGAGATGGCTACACCTTC

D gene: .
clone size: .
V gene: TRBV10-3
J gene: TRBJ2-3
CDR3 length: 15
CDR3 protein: CAISRSPTTTDTQYF
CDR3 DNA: TGTGCCATCAGTAGGTCCCCAACGACCACAGATACGCAGTATTTT

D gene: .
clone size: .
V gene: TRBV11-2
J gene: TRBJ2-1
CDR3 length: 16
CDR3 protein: CASSLVPSREGNEQFF
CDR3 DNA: TGTGCCAGCAGCTTAGTACCCAGCAGGGAAGGAAATGAGCAGTTCTTC